There are a few counts of the clone carrying this T cell receptor beta chain. Its matching antigen is unknown. The CDR3 loop spans 14 amino acids. V shed 0 bases and J shed 2 bases, with 8 bases lying between them. The source of the sample is a study of response to subunit inactivated influenza vaccine. Study results and limitations: That few new T cells are recruited by each seasonal influenza vaccination was the authors' suggestion.

One entry per CDR3 protein results from TCRdb running MiXCR on the RT-PCR reads. The sample yields hundreds of thousands of distinct CDR3 sequences, 25% seen once. The source was CD4+ T cells sorted from PBMCs, collected 4 to 6 days after vaccination. This rearrangement joins TRBV12-3 or TRBV12-4 to TRBJ2-7, with D unresolved. This sequence originates from a man aged 45-65 years who received an inactivated influenza vaccine. The CDR3 sequence: CASSLAVVTYEQYF. The CDR3 nucleotides are TGTGCCAGCAGTTTAGCGGTCGTAACCTACGAGCAGTACTTC.